This TCR beta chain was sequenced during a study of T cell repertoires in cytomegalovirus infection. The overall study: In the study, CMV epitopes included recently identified HLA-C-restricted and well-studied HLA-B-restricted ones. Public TCR beta signatures were indicative of both CMV infection and a matching HLA type.

This CDR3 has 15 amino acids. Germline V gene lookup returns CDR1 MNHNS and CDR2 SASEGT. J lost 8 bases, V lost 4 bases, and 10 bases had no gene match. Study-wide results and caveats: CMV carriers with the relevant HLA were identified by cumulative public TCR beta family frequency.

TCRdb redid the calling of the reads with MiXCR, one entry per CDR3 protein. This table has 600,000 to 700,000 distinct CDR3 sequences, roughly 36% appearing once. Notes on this clonotype: The antigen is unknown.

The receptor's source is a human donor in good health (CMV status not recorded). Some clones in this sample may be carry-over from other donors' samples. The genes are TRBV6-1 and TRBJ1-4; 7 bases map to TRBD1. The sample in question was cultured PBMCs, obtained from culture after CMV antigen stimulation. The CDR3 loop is CASSAYRGVGEKLFF. CDR3 nucleotide sequence: TGTGCCAGCAGTGCCTACAGGGGAGTGGGGGAAAAACTGTTTTTT.